The 20 T cell receptor beta chains reported below all come from one sample, sequenced in a study of T cells in Graves' hyperthyroidism and ophthalmopathy (dated by TCRdb to between 2019 and 2020). Library construction relied on multiplex PCR. The instrument was an Illumina HiSeq 2000. TCR beta CDR3 regions were amplified from RNA transcripts. For the first round of RT-PCR on the TCR CDR3, the HTBI primer set was used together with the Qiagen OneStep RT-PCR kit. Starting from the raw public reads, TCRdb applied fastp trimming at Q25, assembled clones with MiXCR and retained in-frame beta chains. Entries that share a CDR3 protein sequence are merged under the most common genes and DNA. The sample data list some 510,000 distinct CDR3 sequences, and roughly 50% of these were observed just once. The biggest ten clones account for 8.2% of the sample. Input material: peripheral blood or thyroid tissue (not recorded which). Every receptor here comes from a woman aged 18-29 years with Graves' hyperthyroidism. Donor details come from another sample of the same person, matched by shared clones.

CDR3 sequence (DNA): TGTGCCAGCAGCTTACAACGAGGAAGCACTGAAGCTTTCTTT. This sequence encodes CASSLQRGSTEAFF. The chain recombines TRBV11-2 with TRBJ1-1; D unresolved. V lost 2 bases, J lost 4 bases, and 11 bases lay in between. The V gene's germline CDR1 is SGHAT and CDR2 FQNNGV. This CDR3 has 14 residues.

This clonotype was counted ten times or more. The chain has TRBV29-1 and TRBJ1-1; no clear D. The CDR3 sequence is 13 residues long. Germline loops: CDR1 SQVTM, CDR2 ANQGSEA. Trimming removed 4 bases from V and 5 bases from J, with 14 bases in between. CDR3 in DNA: TGCAGCGTTGCGGGTCGCCTCGGAACTGAAGCTTTCTTT. Its protein product is CSVAGRLGTEAFF.

This sequence joins TRBV10-2 and TRBJ1-1, with TRBD1 matching 7 bases. V shed 8 bases, J shed 4 bases, and the junction held 7 bases outside the gene matches. This CDR3 has 13 amino acids. CDR1 WSHSY and CDR2 SAAADI come from the germline V gene. CDR3 coding DNA: TGCGCCAGCGGGGCCCCAGGGGGCACTGAAGCTTTCTTT. Its translation: CASGAPGGTEAFF.

A word on this clonotype: A read error may account for a junction end that differs from germline. V and J are TRBV10-3 and TRBJ2-5, with 12 nucleotides matching TRBD2. From germline, CDR1 is ENHRY and CDR2 SYGVKD. This CDR3 comprises 16 residues. The CDR3 DNA reads TGTGCCAGCAGTACCGCGGGACTAGCGGGCCAAGAGACCCAGTACTTC. It yields the protein CASSTAGLAGQETQYF.

V is TRBV7-9 and J is TRBJ1-6; 7 positions agree with TRBD1. The CDR3 extends over 14 amino acids. The trim removed 6 bases at V and 7 bases at J, leaving 6 bases unmatched. Germline V gene sequence: CDR1 SEHNR, CDR2 FQNEAQ (reference sequence). CDR3 region: CASRRGQMNSPLHF. DNA of the CDR3: TGTGCCAGCAGAAGGGGACAGATGAATTCACCCCTCCACTTT. Complete variable domain (other parts from reference TRBV7-9 and TRBJ1-6): DTGVSQNPRHKITKRGQNVTFRCDPISEHNRLYWYRQTLGQGPEFLTYFQNEAQLEKSRLLSDRFSAERPKGSFSTLEIQRTEQGDSAMYLCASRRGQMNSPLHFGNGTRLTVT.

This chain connects TRBV12-3 or TRBV12-4 to TRBJ1-5; TRBD1 aligns across 7 bases. The V segment lost 6 bases and the J segment 6 bases; nucleotides outside the gene matches: 8. The CDR3 spans 14 residues. Here the CDR3 reads CASSLTGIIQPQHF. CDR3 DNA: TGTGCCAGCAGCCTGACAGGGATCATTCAGCCCCAGCATTTT.

Only a few counts were recorded for this clonotype. The V and J genes are TRBV7-9 and TRBJ1-4; 8 nucleotides line up with TRBD1. The CDR3 loop spans 15 amino acids. The J segment lost 6 bases and the V segment lost 5 bases, leaving 8 bases of the junction unmatched. CDR1 is SEHNR, CDR2 FQNEAQ, per germline (reference sequence). CDR3 nucleotide sequence: TGTGCCAGCAGCACTAACGACAGGGGCGATGAAAAACTGTTTTTT. Its translation: CASSTNDRGDEKLFF.

The chain is built from TRBV7-3 and TRBJ1-2; 9 nucleotides align to TRBD1. Germline trimming cut 2 bases from V and 6 bases from J; bases unmatched to any gene: 10. Germline lookup yields CDR1 SGHTA and CDR2 FQGTGA. The CDR3 runs 16 residues. The CDR3 DNA reads TGTGCCAGCAGCTTATCCCCGGGACAGGGAGTAAATGGCTACACCTTC. Translated: CASSLSPGQGVNGYTF.

The rearrangement joins TRBV29-1 to TRBJ2-5; the D is unclear. V dropped 8 bases and J dropped 3 bases, with 13 bases sitting between them. Germline V gene data show CDR1 as SQVTM and CDR2 as ANQGSEA. This CDR3 spans 12 amino acids. This CDR3 is CSPGWKEETQYF. The CDR3 DNA is TGCAGCCCCGGGTGGAAGGAAGAGACCCAGTACTTC.

The gene calls are TRBV2 and TRBJ2-7; D gene uncertain. The CDR3 extends over 14 amino acids. Germline lookup yields CDR1 SNHLY and CDR2 FYNNEI. The V and J ends lost 3 bases and 2 bases respectively, with 11 bases between them. The CDR3 protein is CASSEVTGTYEQYF. The CDR3 nucleotides are TGTGCCAGCAGTGAGGTCACTGGTACCTACGAGCAGTACTTC.

This chain uses TRBV10-3 with TRBJ1-2, with D possibly TRBD1 on 6 matching bases. Trimming removed 9 bases from V and 8 bases from J, with 13 bases in between. This CDR3 is 11 amino acids long. Germline values: CDR1 ENHRY, CDR2 SYGVKD. The CDR3 DNA reads as TGTGCCATTCAGGGGCCGCGGGGCTACACCTTC. Protein sequence: CAIQGPRGYTF.

To note about this clonotype: Germline and junction disagree at one end, which may indicate a read error. V usage is TRBV10-3 and J usage is TRBJ1-5; D perhaps matches TRBD1 (6 bases). In germline, CDR1 is ENHRY, CDR2 SYGVKD. This CDR3 has 16 residues. Written as DNA, the CDR3 is TGTGCCAGCAGTTACATGGGGGCTAGTCGCAATCAGCCCCAGCATTTT. Its translation: CASSYMGASRNQPQHF.

The V call is TRBV20-1, the J call TRBJ2-3, with no clear D. The V and J ends lost 0 bases and 4 bases respectively, with 5 bases between them. Germline CDR1 reads DFQATT; CDR2 reads SNEGSKA (reference sequence). The CDR3 covers 12 residues. CDR3 amino acids: CSARDSPDTQYF. For the CDR3, the DNA is TGCAGTGCTAGAGATAGTCCAGATACGCAGTATTTT.

This clonotype occurred many times. The rearrangement uses TRBV9 and TRBJ1-2, with 7 positions matching TRBD1. This CDR3 region has 13 residues. Germline values: CDR1 SGDLS, CDR2 YYNGEE. With 4 bases clipped from V and 4 bases from J, the junction kept 4 bases outside the gene matches. The DNA for the CDR3 is TGTGCCAGCAGCTCCCGACAGGGCTATGGCTACACCTTC. This encodes CASSSRQGYGYTF.

In this sample, this clonotype turned up many times. The chain couples TRBV9 to TRBJ1-2; TRBD1 agrees at 9 bases. The CDR3 covers 15 residues. The trim removed 0 bases at V and 2 bases at J, leaving 2 bases unmatched. The germline gives CDR1 SGDLS, CDR2 YYNGEE. In DNA, the CDR3 is TGTGCCAGCAGCGTAGCCGGACAGGGGAACTATGGCTACACCTTC. Protein product: CASSVAGQGNYGYTF.

In this sample, this clonotype turned up a few times. The chain carries TRBV7-8 and TRBJ2-7; D is perhaps TRBD2 (5 bases). V lost 2 bases and J lost 6, with 14 bases in between. The CDR3 runs 14 residues. Per germline, CDR1 SGHVS and CDR2 FQNEAQ. CDR3 DNA: TGTGCCAGCAGCTTAACGGGGATATCAGGCGAGCAGTACTTC. Its translation is CASSLTGISGEQYF.

This clonotype was found once. The chain uses TRBV20-1 and TRBJ1-2; 9 nucleotides match TRBD1. V shed 5 bases, J shed 4 bases, and the junction held 5 bases outside the gene matches. The germline gives CDR1 DFQATT, CDR2 SNEGSKA (reference sequence). CDR3 size: 13 residues. The CDR3 DNA sequence: TGCAGTGCTCGGGACAGGGATGGCTATGGCTACACCTTC. The encoded protein is CSARDRDGYGYTF.

The rearrangement joins TRBV10-1 to TRBJ2-7; 10 bases line up with TRBD2. This CDR3 comprises 14 residues. The germline gives CDR1 WNHNN, CDR2 SYGVQD (reference sequence). The trim removed 5 bases at V and 6 bases at J, leaving 7 bases unmatched. CDR3 in amino acids: CASSPSGRAVEQYF. The CDR3 DNA follows: TGCGCCAGCAGTCCGAGCGGGAGGGCTGTCGAGCAGTACTTC.

This clonotype was observed at least ten times. An end of the junction does not agree with germline; a read error may underlie this. The rearrangement uses TRBV7-2 and TRBJ2-7, with D unclear. This CDR3 comprises 12 residues. Per the germline V gene, CDR1 is SGHTA and CDR2 is FQGNSA. The CDR3 protein is CASSSDSFEQYF. The CDR3, as DNA: TGTGCCAGCAGCTCAGACTCCTTCGAGCAGTACTTC.

This clonotype appeared many times. This chain connects TRBV7-2 to TRBJ2-7; D is perhaps TRBD1 (6 bases). The V end was cut by 5 bases, the J end by 3 bases, with 11 bases between. The CDR3 is 13 amino acids. Per the germline V gene, CDR1 is SGHTA and CDR2 is FQGNSA. This chain's CDR3 is CASSVGQVYEQYF. The CDR3, as DNA: TGTGCCAGCAGCGTGGGACAAGTCTACGAGCAGTACTTC. Based on the CDR3 plus reference TRBV7-2 and TRBJ2-7, the full variable domain is GAGVSQSPSNKVTEKGKDVELRCDPISGHTALYWYRQSLGQGLEFLIYFQGNSAPDKSGLPSDRFSAERTGGSVSTLTIQRTQQEDSAVYLCASSVGQVYEQYFGPGTRLTVT.